The T cell receptor beta chain described here comes from a study of spatial heterogeneity in lung cancer. About the study: The average appearance count of each unique TCR and UMI combination in raw reads was more than nine.

The time point here: sample taken at primary tumor resection. In each case, whole RNA from tumor, nontumor lung or frozen PBMC was sequenced unsorted. This clonotype appeared many times. Antigen: not known. Study-wide findings and caveats: At tumor resection, ubiquitous expanded TCRs were detected in blood more often than later.

The study tagged each TCR cDNA molecule with a unique molecular identifier. From the 5' RACE reads, TCRdb called clonotypes with MiXCR, one entry per CDR3 protein. The table lists more than 30,000 distinct CDR3 sequences, less than 6% of them singletons. This sample comprised PBMCs, obtained at surgery. The receptor comes from a male donor with early-stage non-small cell lung cancer.

The CDR3 DNA follows: TGTGCCAGCTCCGGAACCGGGACAAAGGTTTCTGGGGCCAACGTCCTGACTTTC. This codes for CASSGTGTKVSGANVLTF. The rearrangement links TRBV18 to TRBJ2-6; D may be TRBD1 (6 bases). Germline CDR1 reads KGHSH; CDR2 reads LQKENI. This CDR3 contains 18 residues. Trimming pared 6 bases from V and 1 base from J, leaving 19 bases between.